Sequencing of this TCR beta chain was carried out in a study of blood T cells in healthy people across ages. It was with a sample-barcoded 5' primer and a J-beta primer mix that a second PCR of roughly 7 to 11 cycles was run. There were at least 3 million CDR3-containing paired-end reads obtained from each sample. TCRdb fed the 5' RACE reads into MiXCR, producing one record per CDR3 protein. The table lists hundreds of thousands of distinct CDR3 sequences, roughly 24% of them singletons. The germline V gene has CDR1 MNHNS and CDR2 SASEGT. Between the trimmed V and J ends, which lost 11 bases and 2 bases, there was a span of 13 bases. CDR3 length equals 13 residues. Study-level points and caveats: Whereas aged donors had fewer naive CD4+ cells, long-lived donors had more of them and higher diversity.

In regard to this clonotype: As yet, its antigen is unknown.

This same sample was also taken into another study, of T cells of mothers and their children. That paper adds: Barcodes and 2-4 random nucleotides were added by M1S in the second PCR. Mother-child pairs who were related displayed a slightly higher overlap than unrelated pairs, a difference that was non-significant.

The sequencing input was blood. The V gene is TRBV6-1, the J gene TRBJ1-5; D call uncertain. The receptor was derived from a boy younger than 18 in good health. The DNA of the CDR3 is TGTGCCCTCGGAAAGTTAGGCAATCAGCCCCAGCATTTT. Translated, it gives CALGKLGNQPQHF.